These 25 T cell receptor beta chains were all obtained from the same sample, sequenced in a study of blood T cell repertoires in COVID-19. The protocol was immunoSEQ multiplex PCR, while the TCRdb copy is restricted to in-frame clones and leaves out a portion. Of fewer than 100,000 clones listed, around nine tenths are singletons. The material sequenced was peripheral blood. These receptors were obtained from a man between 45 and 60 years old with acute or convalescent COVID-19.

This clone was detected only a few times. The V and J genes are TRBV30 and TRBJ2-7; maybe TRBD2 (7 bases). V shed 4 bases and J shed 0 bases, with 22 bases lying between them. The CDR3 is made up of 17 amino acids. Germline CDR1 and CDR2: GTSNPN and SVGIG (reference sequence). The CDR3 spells CAWTSSGLADSSYEQYF. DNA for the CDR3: TGTGCCTGGACTTCCTCGGGCCTAGCGGACAGCTCCTACGAGCAGTACTTC.

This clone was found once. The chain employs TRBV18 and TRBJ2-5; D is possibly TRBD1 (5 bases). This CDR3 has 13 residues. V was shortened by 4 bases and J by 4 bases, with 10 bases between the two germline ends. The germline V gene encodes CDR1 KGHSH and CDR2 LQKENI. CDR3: CASSQGARETQYF. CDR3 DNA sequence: TGTGCCAGCTCACAAGGGGCTAGAGAGACCCAGTACTTC.

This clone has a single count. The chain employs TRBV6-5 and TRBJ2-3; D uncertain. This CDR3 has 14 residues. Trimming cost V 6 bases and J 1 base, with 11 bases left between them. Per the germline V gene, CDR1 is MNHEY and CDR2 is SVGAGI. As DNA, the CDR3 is TGTGCCAGCAGACGCGCAGGCCGCACAGATACGCAGTATTTT. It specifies CASRRAGRTDTQYF.

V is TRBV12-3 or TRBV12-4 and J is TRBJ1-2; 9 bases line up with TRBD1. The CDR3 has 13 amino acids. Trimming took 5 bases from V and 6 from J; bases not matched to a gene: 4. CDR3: CASSTGGGDGYTF. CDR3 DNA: TGTGCCAGCAGTACAGGGGGCGGGGATGGCTACACCTTC.

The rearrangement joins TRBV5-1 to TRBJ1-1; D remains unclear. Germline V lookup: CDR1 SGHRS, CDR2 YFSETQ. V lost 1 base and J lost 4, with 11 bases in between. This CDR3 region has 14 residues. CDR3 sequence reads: CASSLTRGGTEAFF. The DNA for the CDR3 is TGCGCCAGCAGCTTGACACGGGGAGGCACTGAAGCTTTCTTT.

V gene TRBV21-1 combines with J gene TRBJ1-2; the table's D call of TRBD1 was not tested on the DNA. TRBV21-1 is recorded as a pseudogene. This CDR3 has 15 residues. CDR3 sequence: CASSKPRTGGYGYTF. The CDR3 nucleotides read TGTGCCAGCAGCAAACCCAGGACAGGGGGTTATGGCTACACCTTC.

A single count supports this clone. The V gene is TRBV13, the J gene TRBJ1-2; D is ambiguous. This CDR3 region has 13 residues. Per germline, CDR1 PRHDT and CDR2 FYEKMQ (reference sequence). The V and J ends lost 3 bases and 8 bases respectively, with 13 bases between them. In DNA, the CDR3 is TGTGCCAGCAGCTTCCGCCGTGGAGGGGGCTACACCTTC. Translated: CASSFRRGGGYTF.

The CDR3 sequence: CASSERLALYNEQFF. Here the CDR3 DNA reads TGTGCCAGCAGTGAGCGACTAGCGCTGTACAATGAGCAGTTCTTC. V usage is TRBV6-1 and J usage is TRBJ2-1; 8 nucleotides align to TRBD2. Germline CDR1 reads MNHNS; CDR2 reads SASEGT. Germline trimming cut 3 bases from V and 4 bases from J; bases unmatched to any gene: 5. The CDR3 contains 15 residues.

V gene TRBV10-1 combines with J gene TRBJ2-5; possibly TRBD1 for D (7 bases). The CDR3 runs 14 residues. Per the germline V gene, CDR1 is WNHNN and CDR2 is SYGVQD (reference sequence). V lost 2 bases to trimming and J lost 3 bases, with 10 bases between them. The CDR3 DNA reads TGCGCCAGCAGTGAGGCGGGACAGAAAGAGACCCAGTACTTC. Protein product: CASSEAGQKETQYF.

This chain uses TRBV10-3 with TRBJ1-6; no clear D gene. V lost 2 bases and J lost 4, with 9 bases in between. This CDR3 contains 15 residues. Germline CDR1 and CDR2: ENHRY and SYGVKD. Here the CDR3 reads CAISENAGYNSPLHF. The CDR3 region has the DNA TGTGCCATCAGTGAGAATGCGGGGTATAATTCACCCCTCCACTTT.

CDR3 loop: CASSLGRGSNTGELFF. The CDR3 bases are TGTGCCAGCAGCTTAGGCCGGGGGTCGAACACCGGGGAGCTGTTTTTT. This chain links TRBV11-2 with TRBJ2-2, with D perhaps TRBD2 (6 bases). The V end was cut by 1 base, the J end by 0 bases, with 9 bases between. The CDR3 spans 16 residues. CDR1 is SGHAT and CDR2 is FQNNGV in the germline V gene.

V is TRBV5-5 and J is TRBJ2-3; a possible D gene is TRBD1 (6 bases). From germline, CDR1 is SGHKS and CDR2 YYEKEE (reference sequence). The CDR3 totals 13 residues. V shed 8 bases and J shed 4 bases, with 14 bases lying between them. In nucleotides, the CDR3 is TGTGCCAGTCTTAAGACAGGTCCAGATACGCAGTATTTT. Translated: CASLKTGPDTQYF.

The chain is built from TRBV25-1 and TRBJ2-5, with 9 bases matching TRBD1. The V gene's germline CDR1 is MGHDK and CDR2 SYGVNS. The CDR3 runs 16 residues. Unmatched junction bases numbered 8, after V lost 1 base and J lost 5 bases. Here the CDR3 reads CASSELGRTGDETQYF. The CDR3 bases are TGTGCCAGCAGTGAATTGGGACGGACAGGGGACGAGACCCAGTACTTC.

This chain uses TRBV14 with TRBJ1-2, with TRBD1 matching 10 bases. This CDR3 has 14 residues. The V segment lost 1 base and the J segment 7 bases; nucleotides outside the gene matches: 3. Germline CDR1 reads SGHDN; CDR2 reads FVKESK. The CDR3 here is CASSQVRQGAGYTF. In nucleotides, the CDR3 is TGTGCCAGCAGCCAAGTGAGACAGGGGGCTGGCTACACCTTC.

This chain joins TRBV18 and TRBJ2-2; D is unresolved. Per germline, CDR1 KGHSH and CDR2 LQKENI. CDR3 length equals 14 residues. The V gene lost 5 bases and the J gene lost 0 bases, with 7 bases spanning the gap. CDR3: CASSSQTNTGELFF. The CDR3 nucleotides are TGTGCCAGCTCATCCCAAACGAACACCGGGGAGCTGTTTTTT.

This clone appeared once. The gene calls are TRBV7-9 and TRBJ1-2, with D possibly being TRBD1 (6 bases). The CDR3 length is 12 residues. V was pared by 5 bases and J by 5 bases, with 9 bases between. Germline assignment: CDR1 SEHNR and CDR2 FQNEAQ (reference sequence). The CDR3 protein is CASSLGQYGYTF. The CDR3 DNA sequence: TGTGCCAGCAGCCTAGGACAGTATGGCTACACCTTC.

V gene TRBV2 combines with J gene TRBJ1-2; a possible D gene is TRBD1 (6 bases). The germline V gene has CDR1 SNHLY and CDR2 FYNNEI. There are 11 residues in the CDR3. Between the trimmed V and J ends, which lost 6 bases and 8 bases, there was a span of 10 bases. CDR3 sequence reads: CASRQGTGYTF. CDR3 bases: TGTGCCAGCAGACAGGGAACCGGCTACACCTTC. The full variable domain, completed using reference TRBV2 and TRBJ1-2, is EPEVTQTPSHQVTQMGQEVILRCVPISNHLYFYWYRQILGQKVEFLVSFYNNEISEKSEIFDDQFSVERPDGSNFTLKIRSTKLEDSAMYFCASRQGTGYTFGSGTRLTVV.

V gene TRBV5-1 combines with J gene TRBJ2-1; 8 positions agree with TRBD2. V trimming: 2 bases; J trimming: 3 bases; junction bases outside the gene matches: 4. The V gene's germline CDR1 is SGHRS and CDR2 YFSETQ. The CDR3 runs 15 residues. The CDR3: CASSFSSGGYNEQFF. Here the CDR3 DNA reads TGCGCCAGCAGCTTTTCGAGCGGGGGCTACAATGAGCAGTTCTTC.

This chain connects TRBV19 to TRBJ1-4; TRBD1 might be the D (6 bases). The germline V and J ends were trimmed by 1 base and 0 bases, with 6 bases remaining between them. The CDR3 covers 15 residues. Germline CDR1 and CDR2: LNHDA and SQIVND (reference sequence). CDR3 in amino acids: CASSIGTATNEKLFF. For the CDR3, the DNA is TGTGCCAGTAGTATAGGGACAGCAACTAATGAAAAACTGTTTTTT.

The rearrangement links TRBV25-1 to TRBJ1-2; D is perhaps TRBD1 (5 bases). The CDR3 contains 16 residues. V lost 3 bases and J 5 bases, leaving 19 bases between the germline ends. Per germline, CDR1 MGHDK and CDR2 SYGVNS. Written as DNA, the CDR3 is TGTGCCAGCAGTGAGGTGGGGAACAGGCTGGGTTATGGCTACACCTTC. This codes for CASSEVGNRLGYGYTF.

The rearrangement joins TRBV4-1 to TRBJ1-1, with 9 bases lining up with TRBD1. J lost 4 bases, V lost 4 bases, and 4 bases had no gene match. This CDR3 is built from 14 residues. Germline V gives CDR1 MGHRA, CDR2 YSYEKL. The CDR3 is CASSPGTGTTEAFF. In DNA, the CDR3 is TGCGCCAGCAGCCCTGGGACAGGGACCACTGAAGCTTTCTTT.

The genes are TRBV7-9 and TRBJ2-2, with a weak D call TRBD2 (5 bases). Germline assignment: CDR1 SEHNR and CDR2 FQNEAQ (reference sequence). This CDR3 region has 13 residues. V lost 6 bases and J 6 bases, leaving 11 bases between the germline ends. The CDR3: CASRRELAGELFF. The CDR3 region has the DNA TGTGCCAGCAGAAGGGAGTTGGCCGGGGAGCTGTTTTTT.

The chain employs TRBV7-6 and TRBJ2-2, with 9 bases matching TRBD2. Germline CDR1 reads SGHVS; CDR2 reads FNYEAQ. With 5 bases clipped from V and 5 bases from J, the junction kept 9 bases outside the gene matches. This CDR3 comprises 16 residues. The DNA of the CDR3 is TGTGCCAGCAGCCGAACCCAGACTAGCGGTACCGGGGAGCTGTTTTTT. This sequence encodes CASSRTQTSGTGELFF.

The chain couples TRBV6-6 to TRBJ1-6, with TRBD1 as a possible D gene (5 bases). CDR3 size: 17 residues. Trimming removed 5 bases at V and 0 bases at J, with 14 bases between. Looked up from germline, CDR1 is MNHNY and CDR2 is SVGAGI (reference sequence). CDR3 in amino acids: CASSPGDGSSYNSPLHF. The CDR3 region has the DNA TGTGCCAGCAGTCCGGGGGACGGTAGCTCCTATAATTCACCCCTCCACTTT.

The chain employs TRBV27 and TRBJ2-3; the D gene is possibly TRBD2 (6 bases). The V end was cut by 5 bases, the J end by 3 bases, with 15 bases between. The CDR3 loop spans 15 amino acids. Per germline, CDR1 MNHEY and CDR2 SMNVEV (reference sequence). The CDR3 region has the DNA TGTGCCAGCAGTCCGATTAGCGGTCTGACAGATACGCAGTATTTT. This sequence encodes CASSPISGLTDTQYF.